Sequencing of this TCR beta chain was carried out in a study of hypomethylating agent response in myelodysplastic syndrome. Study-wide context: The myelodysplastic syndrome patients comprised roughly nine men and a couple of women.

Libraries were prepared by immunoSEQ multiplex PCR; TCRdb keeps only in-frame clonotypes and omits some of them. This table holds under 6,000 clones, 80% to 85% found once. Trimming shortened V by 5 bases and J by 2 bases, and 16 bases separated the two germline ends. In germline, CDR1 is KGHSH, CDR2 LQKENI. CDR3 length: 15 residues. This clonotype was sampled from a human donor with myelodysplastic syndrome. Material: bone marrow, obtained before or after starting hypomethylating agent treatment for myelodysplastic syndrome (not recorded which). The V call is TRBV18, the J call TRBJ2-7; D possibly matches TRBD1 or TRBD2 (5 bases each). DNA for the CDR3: TGTGCCAGCTCAGAAAGGGACGGACCCACCTACGAGCAGTACTTC. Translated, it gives CASSERDGPTYEQYF.